This T cell receptor beta chain is from a study of OX40 agonist ivuxolimab in advanced cancers. Whole-study context: Intravenous ivuxolimab was administered to patients every 2 weeks at 0.01 to 10 mg/kg. Study-level findings and limits: Expanded clones belonging to CD8+ T cells outnumbered, on average, those of CD4+.

With 7 bases clipped from V and 5 bases from J, the junction kept 5 bases outside the gene matches. The CDR3 length is 12 residues. Per the germline V gene, CDR1 is MDHEN and CDR2 is SYDVKM. This table comes from immunoSEQ multiplex PCR, and its TCRdb copy is limited to in-frame clones, with some not included. In the table there are roughly 80,000 clones, over 75% of which are singletons. On this clone itself: Antigen unknown.

The specimen comprised CD4+ or CD8+ T cells sorted from blood, sampled in a trial of the OX40 agonist ivuxolimab. The clonotype originates from an adult with an advanced solid tumor such as melanoma, head and neck, liver or kidney cancer. The rearrangement uses TRBV28 and TRBJ2-7; 7 bases fit TRBD1. The DNA of the CDR3 is TGTGCCAGCATGTACAGGGGCCACGAGCAGTACTTC. The encoded protein is CASMYRGHEQYF.